This T cell receptor (beta chain) was recovered during a study of blood T cell repertoires in COVID-19 (dated by TCRdb to the early 2020s). Regarding the research as a whole: Collaborator samples came from the United States, Italy and Spain and covered acute and convalescent phases of COVID-19. The material from the prospective study consisted of cDNA or gDNA derived from T cells, B-cell-depleted T cells, or PBMCs. Deeply sampled blood TCRbeta repertoires from subjects exposed to, actively infected with, or recovered from COVID-19 were included in the dataset. The repertoires were released in a freely available public database intended as a resource for research on the immune response to SARS-CoV-2. Samples came from the ongoing ImmuneRACE study (first 160 participants) plus 1,254 subjects from 6 global collaborators. The sample metadata nearly always contained a de-identified subject ID, COVID-19 status, age in years and sex. HLA class I and class II types, where available, came from metadata supplied by the sample provider rather than from assay-based typing.

For this clone: Its antigen is still unknown. Qualities for individual bases were not recorded, and no much larger clone is one base off.

From the germline V gene, CDR1 is KGHSY and CDR2 is FQNENV. Germline trimming amounts to 4 bases on V and 6 bases on J, with 5 as the count of junction bases outside the gene matches. Spanning cysteine to phenylalanine, the CDR3 consists of 15 amino acids. Only the CDR3 part of the read is kept: 45 bases, read in frame from the first base. TCRbeta CDR3 regions were amplified from genomic DNA by means of the immunoSEQ Assay, a bias-controlled multiplex PCR. On the study's bioinformatics: Nucleated cell counts per sample were estimated from amplification of reference gene primers within the assay. To quantify the absolute abundance of each unique TCRbeta CDR3 rearrangement, sequence reads were collapsed and filtered. For each sample, productive Simpson clonality was calculated as the square root of Simpson's diversity index across productive rearrangements. TCRdb carries this immuneACCESS record with in-frame sequences only. Its versions omit some clonotypes, under half of them owing to an unresolved V gene in the studies checked, with the rest unexplained. Clone size and V and J calls were adopted from that table, with D and trimming inferred from the DNA. Present in this sample are fewer than 250,000 clones, around four fifths of which were seen just once. About 10% of the sample goes to the ten largest clones.

In Seattle, one collaborating source enrolled patients while the infection was active and tracked those patients longitudinally over the course of disease. Whole blood was collected in K2EDTA tubes by collaborating institutions according to the institutions' own protocols. For TCRbeta analysis, collaborators shipped samples as frozen whole blood, isolated PBMCs, or DNA extracted from either of those sample types. What the work shows at the level of the full study, not this receptor alone: How much clinical and demographic metadata was included differed by source and by participant, and the metadata was provided uncurated.

This receptor was identified in an elderly woman with COVID-19, enrolled during active disease. The sequence joins TRBV16 to TRBJ2-3, with TRBD2 matching 12 junction bases. The sample comprised peripheral blood. The CDR3 reads as follows: CASSRTSGGHDTQYF. In nucleotide form, the sequence is TGTGCCAGCAGCCGAACTAGCGGGGGGCACGATACGCAGTATTTT.